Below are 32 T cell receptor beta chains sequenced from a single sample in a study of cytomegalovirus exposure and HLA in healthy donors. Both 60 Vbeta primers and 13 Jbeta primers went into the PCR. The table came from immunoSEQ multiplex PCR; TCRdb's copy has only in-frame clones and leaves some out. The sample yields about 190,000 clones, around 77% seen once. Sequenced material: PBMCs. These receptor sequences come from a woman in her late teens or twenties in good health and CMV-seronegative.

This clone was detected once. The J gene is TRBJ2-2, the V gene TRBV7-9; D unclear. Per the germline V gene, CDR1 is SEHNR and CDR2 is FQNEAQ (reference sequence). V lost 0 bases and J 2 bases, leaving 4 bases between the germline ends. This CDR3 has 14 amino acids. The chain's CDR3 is CASSLAVNTGELFF. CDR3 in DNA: TGTGCCAGCAGCTTAGCCGTCAACACCGGGGAGCTGTTTTTT.

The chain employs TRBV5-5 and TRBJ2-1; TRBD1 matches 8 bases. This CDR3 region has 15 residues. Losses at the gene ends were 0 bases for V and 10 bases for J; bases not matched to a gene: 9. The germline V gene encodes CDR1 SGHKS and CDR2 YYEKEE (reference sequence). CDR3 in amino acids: CASSLAGAGGREQFF. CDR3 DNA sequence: TGTGCCAGCAGCTTGGCCGGGGCAGGGGGCCGGGAGCAGTTCTTC.

The CDR3 sequence: CASSRDRGYGYTF. The DNA of the CDR3 is TGTGCCAGTAGTAGGGACAGGGGCTATGGCTACACCTTC. The V call is TRBV19, the J call TRBJ1-2; TRBD1 aligns across 10 bases. CDR1 is LNHDA, CDR2 SQIVND, per germline (reference sequence). J lost 4 bases, V lost 4 bases, and 0 bases had no gene match. The CDR3 runs to 13 residues.

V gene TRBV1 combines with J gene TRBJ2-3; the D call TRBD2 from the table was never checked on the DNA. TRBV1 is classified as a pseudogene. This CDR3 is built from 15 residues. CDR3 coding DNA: TGCACCAGCAGCCAAGACCTAGCGGTCACAGATACGCAGTATTTT. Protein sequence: CTSSQDLAVTDTQYF.

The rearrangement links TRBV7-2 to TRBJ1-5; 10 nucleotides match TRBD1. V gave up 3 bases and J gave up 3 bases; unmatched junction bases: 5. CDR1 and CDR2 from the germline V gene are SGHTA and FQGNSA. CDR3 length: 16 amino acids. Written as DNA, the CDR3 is TGTGCCAGCAGCTTCGTCGGGACAGGGGCCAATCAGCCCCAGCATTTT. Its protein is CASSFVGTGANQPQHF.

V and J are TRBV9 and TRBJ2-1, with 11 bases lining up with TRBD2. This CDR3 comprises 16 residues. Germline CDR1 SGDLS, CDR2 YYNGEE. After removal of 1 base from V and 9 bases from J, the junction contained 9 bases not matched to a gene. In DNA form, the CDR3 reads TGTGCCAGCAGCGTACTTAGCGGGAGGGCCTTTGGTGAGCAGTTCTTC. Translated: CASSVLSGRAFGEQFF.

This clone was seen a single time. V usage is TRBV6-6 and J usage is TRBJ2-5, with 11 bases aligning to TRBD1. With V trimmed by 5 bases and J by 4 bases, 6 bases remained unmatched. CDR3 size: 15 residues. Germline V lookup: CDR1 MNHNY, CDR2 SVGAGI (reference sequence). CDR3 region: CASSARDRGRETQYF. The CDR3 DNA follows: TGTGCCAGCAGTGCACGGGACAGGGGGAGAGAGACCCAGTACTTC.

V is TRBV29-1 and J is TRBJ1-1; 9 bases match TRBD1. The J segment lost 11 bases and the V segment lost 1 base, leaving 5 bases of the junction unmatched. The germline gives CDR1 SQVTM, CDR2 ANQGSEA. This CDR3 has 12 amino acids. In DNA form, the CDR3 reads TGCAGCGTTGAAGGGACAGGGGTACACGCTTTCTTT. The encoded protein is CSVEGTGVHAFF. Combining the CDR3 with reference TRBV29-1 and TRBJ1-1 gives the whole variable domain SAVISQKPSRDICQRGTSLTIQCQVDSQVTMMFWYRQQPGQSLTLIATANQGSEATYESGFVIDKFPISRPNLTFSTLTVSNMSPEDSSIYLCSVEGTGVHAFFGQGTRLTVV.

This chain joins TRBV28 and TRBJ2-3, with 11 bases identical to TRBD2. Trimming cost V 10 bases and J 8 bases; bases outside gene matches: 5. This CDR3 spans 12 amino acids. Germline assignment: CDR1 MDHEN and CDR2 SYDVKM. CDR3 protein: CATLAGAFTQYF. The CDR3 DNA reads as TGTGCCACACTAGCGGGAGCCTTTACGCAGTATTTT. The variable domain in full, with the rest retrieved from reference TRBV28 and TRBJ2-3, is DVKVTQSSRYLVKRTGEKVFLECVQDMDHENMFWYRQDPGLGLRLIYFSYDVKMKEKGDIPEGYSVSREKKERFSLILESASTNQTSMYLCATLAGAFTQYFGPGTRLTVL.

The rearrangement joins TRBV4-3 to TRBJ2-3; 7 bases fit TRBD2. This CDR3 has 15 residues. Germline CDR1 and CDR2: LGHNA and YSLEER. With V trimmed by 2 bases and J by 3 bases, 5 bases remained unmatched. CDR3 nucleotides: TGCGCCAGCAGCCAATCTAACGGGAGGACAGATACGCAGTATTTT. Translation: CASSQSNGRTDTQYF.

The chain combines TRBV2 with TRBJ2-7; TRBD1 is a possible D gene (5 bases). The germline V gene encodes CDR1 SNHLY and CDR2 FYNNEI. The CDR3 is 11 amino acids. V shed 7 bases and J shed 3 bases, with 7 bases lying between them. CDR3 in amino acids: CASTQGYEQYF. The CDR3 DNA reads TGTGCCAGCACGCAGGGCTACGAGCAGTACTTC.

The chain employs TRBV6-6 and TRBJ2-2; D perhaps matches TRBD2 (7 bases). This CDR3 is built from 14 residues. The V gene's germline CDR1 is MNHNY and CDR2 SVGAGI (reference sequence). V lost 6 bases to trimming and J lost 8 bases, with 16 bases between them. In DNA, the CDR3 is TGTGCCAGCAGCCAAGGGGGGGCGTCTGGGGAGCTGTTTTTT. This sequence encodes CASSQGGASGELFF.

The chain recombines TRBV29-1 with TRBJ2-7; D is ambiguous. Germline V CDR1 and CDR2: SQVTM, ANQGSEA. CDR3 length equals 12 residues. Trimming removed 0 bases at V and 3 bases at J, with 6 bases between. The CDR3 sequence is CSVEDQVYEQYF. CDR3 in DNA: TGCAGCGTTGAAGATCAGGTCTACGAGCAGTACTTC.

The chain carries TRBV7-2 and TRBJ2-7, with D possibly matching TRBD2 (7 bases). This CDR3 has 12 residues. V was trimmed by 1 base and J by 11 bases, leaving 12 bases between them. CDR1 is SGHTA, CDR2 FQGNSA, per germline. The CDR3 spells CASSLEGGTKYF. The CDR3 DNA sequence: TGTGCCAGCAGCTTAGAGGGGGGGACTAAGTACTTC.

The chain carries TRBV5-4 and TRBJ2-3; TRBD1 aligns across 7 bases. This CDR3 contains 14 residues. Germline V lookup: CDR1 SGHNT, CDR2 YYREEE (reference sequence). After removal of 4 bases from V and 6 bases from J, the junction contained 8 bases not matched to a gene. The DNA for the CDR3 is TGTGCCAGCAGCAAACGACAGGGAACGGATACGCAGTATTTT. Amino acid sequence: CASSKRQGTDTQYF.

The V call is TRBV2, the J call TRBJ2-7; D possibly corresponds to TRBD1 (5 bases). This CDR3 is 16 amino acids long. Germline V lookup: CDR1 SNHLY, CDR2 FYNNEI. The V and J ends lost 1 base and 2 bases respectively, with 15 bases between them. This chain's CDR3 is CASSEDLVRTPYEQYF. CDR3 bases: TGTGCCAGCAGTGAAGATTTGGTTAGGACACCCTACGAGCAGTACTTC.

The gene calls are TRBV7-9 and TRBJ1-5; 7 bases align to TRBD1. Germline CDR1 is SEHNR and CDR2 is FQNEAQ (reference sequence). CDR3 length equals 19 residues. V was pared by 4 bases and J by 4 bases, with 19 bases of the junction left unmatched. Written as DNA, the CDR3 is TGTGCCAGCAGCTCCCCTACTCTACAGGGGAAGGCCCGAAATCAGCCCCAGCATTTT. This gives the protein CASSSPTLQGKARNQPQHF.

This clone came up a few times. The CDR3 region is CATSRETGDNRKLFF. The CDR3 DNA is TGTGCCACCAGCAGAGAGACAGGGGATAATCGAAAACTGTTTTTT. This chain links TRBV15 with TRBJ1-4; 8 positions agree with TRBD1. The germline V gene has CDR1 LNHNV and CDR2 YYDKDF (reference sequence). With V trimmed by 0 bases and J by 10 bases, 7 bases remained unmatched. This CDR3 is built from 15 residues.

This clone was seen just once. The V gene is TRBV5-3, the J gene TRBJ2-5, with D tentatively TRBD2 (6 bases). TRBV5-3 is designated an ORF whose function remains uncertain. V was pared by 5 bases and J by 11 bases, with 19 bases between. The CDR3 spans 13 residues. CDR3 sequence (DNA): TGTGCCAGAAGTCCGCAGCGGGTGAGTCGTCAGTACTTC. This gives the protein CARSPQRVSRQYF.

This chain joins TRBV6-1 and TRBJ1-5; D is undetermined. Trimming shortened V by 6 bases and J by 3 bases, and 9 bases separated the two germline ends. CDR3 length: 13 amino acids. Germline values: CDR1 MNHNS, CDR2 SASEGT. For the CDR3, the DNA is TGTGCCAGCAGGGCGGAGTTCAATCAGCCCCAGCATTTT. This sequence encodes CASRAEFNQPQHF.

The chain's CDR3 is CASSFGLDSPYNEQFF. The CDR3 DNA reads as TGTGCCAGTAGTTTTGGCTTGGACAGTCCTTACAATGAGCAGTTCTTC. This chain joins TRBV19 and TRBJ2-1; the D gene is possibly TRBD1 (6 bases). The germline CDR1 and CDR2 sequences are LNHDA and SQIVND (reference sequence). The CDR3 is 16 residues long. V was pared by 5 bases and J by 4 bases, with 18 bases between.

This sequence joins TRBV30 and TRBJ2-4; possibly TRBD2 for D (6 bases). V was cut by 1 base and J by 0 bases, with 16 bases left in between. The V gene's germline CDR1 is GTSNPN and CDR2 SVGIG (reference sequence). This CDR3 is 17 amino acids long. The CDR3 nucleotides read TGTGCCTGGAGTGGGAGCGGGTCCCCCTTAGCCAAAAACATTCAGTACTTC. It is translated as CAWSGSGSPLAKNIQYF. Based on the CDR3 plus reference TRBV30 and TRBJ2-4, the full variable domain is SQTIHQWPATLVQPVGSPLSLECTVEGTSNPNLYWYRQAAGRGLQLLFYSVGIGQISSEVPQNLSASRPQDRQFILSSKKLLLSDSGFYLCAWSGSGSPLAKNIQYFGAGTRLSVL.

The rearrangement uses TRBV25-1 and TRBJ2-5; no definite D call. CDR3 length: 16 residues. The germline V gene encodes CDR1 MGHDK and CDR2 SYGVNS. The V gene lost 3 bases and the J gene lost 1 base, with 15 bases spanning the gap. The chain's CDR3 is CASSESLAGIQETQYF. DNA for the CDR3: TGTGCCAGCAGTGAGTCGTTGGCAGGAATCCAAGAGACCCAGTACTTC.

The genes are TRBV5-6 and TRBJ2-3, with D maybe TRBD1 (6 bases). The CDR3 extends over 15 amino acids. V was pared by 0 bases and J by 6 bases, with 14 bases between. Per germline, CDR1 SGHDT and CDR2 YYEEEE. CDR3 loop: CASSLGGGISDTQYF. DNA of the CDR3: TGTGCCAGCAGCTTGGGAGGGGGAATTTCGGATACGCAGTATTTT.

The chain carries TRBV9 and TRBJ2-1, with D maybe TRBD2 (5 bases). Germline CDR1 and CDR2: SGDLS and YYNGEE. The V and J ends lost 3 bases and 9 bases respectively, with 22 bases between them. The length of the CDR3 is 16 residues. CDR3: CASSGKSGHNRVEQFF. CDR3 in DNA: TGTGCCAGCAGCGGCAAGAGCGGCCATAACCGGGTTGAGCAGTTCTTC.

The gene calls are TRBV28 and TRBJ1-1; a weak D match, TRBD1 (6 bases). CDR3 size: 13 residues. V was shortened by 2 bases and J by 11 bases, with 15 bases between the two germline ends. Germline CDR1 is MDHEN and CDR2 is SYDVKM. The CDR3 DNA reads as TGTGCCAGCAGTTTAGTTTTGGGGAGGGGGGCTTTCTTT. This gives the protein CASSLVLGRGAFF.

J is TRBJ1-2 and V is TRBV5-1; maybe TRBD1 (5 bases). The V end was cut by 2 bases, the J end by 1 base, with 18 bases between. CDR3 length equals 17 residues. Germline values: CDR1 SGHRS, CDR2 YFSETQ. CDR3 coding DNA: TGCGCCAGCAGCTTTTCCGGGGACCTTAGCGGTAACTATGGCTACACCTTC. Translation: CASSFSGDLSGNYGYTF.

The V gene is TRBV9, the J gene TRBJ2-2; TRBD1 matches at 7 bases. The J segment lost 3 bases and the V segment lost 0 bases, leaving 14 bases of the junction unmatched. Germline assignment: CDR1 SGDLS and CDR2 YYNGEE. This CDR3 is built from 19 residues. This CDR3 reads CASSVAQGIQGPYTGELFF. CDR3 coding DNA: TGTGCCAGCAGCGTAGCCCAGGGAATACAGGGGCCCTACACCGGGGAGCTGTTTTTT.

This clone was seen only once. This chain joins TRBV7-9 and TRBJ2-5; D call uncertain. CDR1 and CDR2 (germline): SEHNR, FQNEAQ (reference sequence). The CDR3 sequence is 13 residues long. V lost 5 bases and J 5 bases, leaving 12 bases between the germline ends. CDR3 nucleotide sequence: TGTGCCAGCAGCCGCGACGTGGAGGAGACCCAGTACTTC. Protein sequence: CASSRDVEETQYF.

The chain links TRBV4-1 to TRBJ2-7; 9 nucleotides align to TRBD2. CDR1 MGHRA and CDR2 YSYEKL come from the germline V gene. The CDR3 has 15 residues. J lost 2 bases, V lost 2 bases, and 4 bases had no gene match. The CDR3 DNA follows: TGCGCCAGCAGCCAACCCGAGCGGGGGGCCTACGAGCAGTACTTC. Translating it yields CASSQPERGAYEQYF.

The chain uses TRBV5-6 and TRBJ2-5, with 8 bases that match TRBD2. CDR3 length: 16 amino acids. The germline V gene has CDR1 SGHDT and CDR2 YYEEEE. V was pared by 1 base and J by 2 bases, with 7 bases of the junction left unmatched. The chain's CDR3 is CASSLPQREIQETQYF. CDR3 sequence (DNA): TGTGCCAGCAGCTTGCCCCAGCGGGAGATACAAGAGACCCAGTACTTC.

The CDR3 reads CASSQVGQGRFAFF. The CDR3 coding sequence is TGTGCCAGCAGCCAAGTCGGACAGGGTCGCTTCGCTTTCTTT. V is TRBV14 and J is TRBJ1-1; TRBD1 matches at 8 bases. Looked up from germline, CDR1 is SGHDN and CDR2 is FVKESK. V lost 1 base and J lost 11; bases outside the gene matches: 9. This CDR3 comprises 14 residues.